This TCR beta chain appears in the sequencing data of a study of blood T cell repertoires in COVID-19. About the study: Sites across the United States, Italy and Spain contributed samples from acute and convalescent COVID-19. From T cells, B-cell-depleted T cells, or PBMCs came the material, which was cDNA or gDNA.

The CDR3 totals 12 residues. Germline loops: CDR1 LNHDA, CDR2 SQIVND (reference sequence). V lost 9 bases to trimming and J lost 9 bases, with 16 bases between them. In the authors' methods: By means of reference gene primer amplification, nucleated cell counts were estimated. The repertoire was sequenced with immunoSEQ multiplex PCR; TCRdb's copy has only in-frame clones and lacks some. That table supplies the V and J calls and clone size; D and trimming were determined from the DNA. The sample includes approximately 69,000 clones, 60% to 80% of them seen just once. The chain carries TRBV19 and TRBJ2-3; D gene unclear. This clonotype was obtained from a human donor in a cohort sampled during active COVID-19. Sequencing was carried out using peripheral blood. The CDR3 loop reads CASSPASETQYF. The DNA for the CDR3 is TGTGCCAGCTCCCCAGCAAGCGAGACGCAGTATTTT.